This record covers a single T cell receptor beta chain. Its antigen remains unidentified. This record comes from a study of cytomegalovirus exposure and HLA in healthy donors. Study-level points and caveats: Later analysis suggested links between common viral pathogens and several top significant clusters. Later analysis identified 15,000 to 20,000 TCR beta sequences associated with HLA alleles, using a false discovery rate threshold of 0.05. Donors were assumed by presence/absence analyses to have roughly uniform sequencing depth.

With 60 Vbeta and 13 Jbeta primers, the PCR was carried out. Assay used: immunoSEQ multiplex PCR; TCRdb lists only in-frame clones, some missing. The sample holds around 170,000 clones, around 80% seen once. V was pared by 2 bases and J by 6 bases, with 14 bases between. The CDR3 extends over 15 amino acids. Looked up from germline, CDR1 is SNHLY and CDR2 is FYNNEI. The sequence was obtained from a man aged 40-55 years in good health and CMV-seronegative. Sequencing used PBMCs. This chain joins TRBV2 and TRBJ1-5, with D tentatively TRBD1 (6 bases). The CDR3 region is CASSETGGGSQPQHF. The CDR3 DNA follows: TGTGCCAGCAGTGAAACGGGGGGCGGGAGTCAGCCCCAGCATTTT.